A selection of T cell receptor beta chains follows, all from one sample in a study of blood T cell repertoires in COVID-19. Clones were read by immunoSEQ multiplex PCR, and TCRdb kept only the in-frame ones, dropping some. The repertoire holds roughly 68,000 clones, with just over 85% as singletons. Sequenced: peripheral blood. The source is a human donor in a cohort sampled during active COVID-19. Both conserved end residues are part of each CDR3. D genes are given only for firm matches. Rows may omit the clone size; those that give it use once, few, many or a size class.

TRBV6-6	TRBJ1-2	TRBD1	once	TGTGCCAGCAGTTACAGAGCAGGGGGAAACTATGGCTACACCTTC	CASSYRAGGNYGYTF
TRBV6-4	TRBJ2-3	TRBD1	NA	TGTGCCAGCAGTGAGGGACAGGGAAGGGCCGATACGCAGTATTTT	CASSEGQGRADTQYF
TRBV7-2	TRBJ2-3	TRBD2	NA	TGTGCCAGCAGCCGGGGCGCTAGCGGGAGGGTTGATACGCAGTATTTT	CASSRGASGRVDTQYF
TRBV11-2	TRBJ2-1	NA	NA	TGTGCCAGCAGCTCTCAGGGGCAGGGGAGAGGGGAAGTGTATGAGCAGTTCTTC	CASSSQGQGRGEVYEQFF
TRBV15	TRBJ2-1	TRBD2	NA	TGTGCCACCAGCAGAGATAGTACTAGCGGGAGGGACTACAATGAGCAGTTCTTC	CATSRDSTSGRDYNEQFF
TRBV6-5	TRBJ2-7	TRBD2	NA	TGTGCCAGCAGTTATCTAGCGGGTTTGTCCTACGAGCAGTACTTC	CASSYLAGLSYEQYF
TRBV14	TRBJ1-6	NA	NA	TGTGCCAGCAGCCGAGGATTTATTTCGAGCTCCTATAATTCACCCCTCCACTTT	CASSRGFISSSYNSPLHF
TRBV5-1	TRBJ2-3	TRBD2	NA	TGCGCCAGCAGCTTGGGGGACTATCCAGGGTCAGATACGCAGTATTTT	CASSLGDYPGSDTQYF
TRBV12-3/TRBV12-4	TRBJ1-6	NA	few	TGTGCCAGCAAGGTCAGGCTTAATTCACCCCTCCACTTT	CASKVRLNSPLHF
TRBV23-1	TRBJ2-1	TRBD2	NA	TGCGCCAGCAGTGGCCCCCGACCTAGCGGTAACAATGAGCAGTTCTTC	CASSGPRPSGNNEQFF
TRBV5-8	TRBJ1-5	TRBD1	NA	TGTGCCAGCAGCTTAGGGACAGGGGTGTTTTTAGGTGGCAATCAGCCCCAGCATTTT	CASSLGTGVFLGGNQPQHF
TRBV27	TRBJ2-3	TRBD2	NA	TGTGCCAGCAGGACCCCGGGGGGGAGCACAGATACGCAGTATTTT	CASRTPGGSTDTQYF
TRBV29-1	TRBJ2-1	TRBD2	NA	TGCAGCGTTGAAGGTCCTAGACTAGCCACTAACGAGCAGTTCTTC	CSVEGPRLATNEQFF
TRBV7-8	TRBJ2-1	TRBD2	NA	TGTGCCAGCAGCTTAGCGACGGGAGGTTACAATGAGCAGTTCTTC	CASSLATGGYNEQFF
TRBV7-8	TRBJ2-1	TRBD2	NA	TGTGCCAGCAGCTACACTAGCGGGGGGCGAAACCAGTACAATGAGCAGTTCTTC	CASSYTSGGRNQYNEQFF